The 27 T cell receptor beta chains presented below share a single source sample, sequenced in a study of CD8+ T cells in alopecia areata. cDNA serving as the sequencing template came from extracted, reverse transcribed RNA. Libraries were prepared by immunoSEQ multiplex PCR; TCRdb keeps only in-frame clonotypes and omits some of them. The sample lists 180,000 or so clones, 51% occurring once. Documented treatment: oral pan-JAK inhibitor, 5-10 mg twice daily. Specimen: CD8+ T cells sorted from blood, collected at approximately week 52, from a patient treated with tofacitinib. Every receptor here comes from a human donor with alopecia areata.

The V gene is TRBV10-3, the J gene TRBJ1-6; no clear D. The V gene lost 0 bases and the J gene lost 10 bases, with 4 bases spanning the gap. This CDR3 has 12 amino acids. In germline, CDR1 is ENHRY, CDR2 SYGVKD. CDR3 sequence reads: CAISESTSPLHF. The CDR3 DNA follows: TGTGCCATCAGTGAGTCGACATCACCCCTCCACTTT.

This clone was detected a few times. V and J are TRBV6-5 and TRBJ1-1; D may be TRBD1 (5 bases). Trimming shortened V by 5 bases and J by 3 bases, and 13 bases separated the two germline ends. Germline V gene sequence: CDR1 MNHEY, CDR2 SVGAGI. The CDR3 covers 14 residues. CDR3 amino acids: CASSQGTTDTEAFF. In DNA form, the CDR3 reads TGTGCCAGCAGTCAGGGCACAACGGACACTGAAGCTTTCTTT.

There are a few counts of this clone. The chain couples TRBV4-1 to TRBJ2-3; the D gene is possibly TRBD2 (5 bases). Trimming left V 1 base short and J 4 bases short, with 15 bases between. CDR3 length equals 16 residues. The germline CDR1 and CDR2 sequences are MGHRA and YSYEKL. The CDR3 bases are TGCGCCAGCAGCCAAGTCCTCGGGGTAGCAGCAGATACGCAGTATTTT. Protein: CASSQVLGVAADTQYF.

J is TRBJ2-3 and V is TRBV5-4; unclear D gene. This CDR3 contains 12 residues. Trimming shortened V by 2 bases and J by 5 bases, and 6 bases separated the two germline ends. Per germline, CDR1 SGHNT and CDR2 YYREEE (reference sequence). CDR3 residues: CASSLGEDTQYF. In nucleotides, the CDR3 is TGTGCCAGCAGCTTAGGTGAAGATACGCAGTATTTT.

The rearrangement links TRBV27 to TRBJ1-5; possible D gene TRBD1, 6 bases. V dropped 5 bases and J dropped 3 bases, with 17 bases sitting between them. The CDR3 runs 16 residues. CDR1 is MNHEY and CDR2 is SMNVEV in the germline V gene (reference sequence). CDR3 bases: TGTGCCAGCAGTCCGACACCGGGACACCCCAATCAGCCCCAGCATTTT. Residues: CASSPTPGHPNQPQHF.

This clone was seen only a few times. The chain recombines TRBV19 with TRBJ1-2; perhaps TRBD1 as D (5 bases). This CDR3 comprises 12 residues. Trimming removed 7 bases from V and 3 bases from J, with 9 bases in between. Germline V gene lookup returns CDR1 LNHDA and CDR2 SQIVND (reference sequence). The CDR3 is CASTDSYYGYTF. The CDR3 nucleotides are TGTGCCAGTACCGACAGCTACTATGGCTACACCTTC.

This clone occurred once. J is TRBJ1-5 and V is TRBV30, with 8 bases that match TRBD1. V lost 7 bases and J lost 5; bases outside the gene matches: 7. The germline V gene encodes CDR1 GTSNPN and CDR2 SVGIG (reference sequence). The CDR3 loop spans 13 amino acids. The CDR3 is CASADRGDQPQHF. The CDR3 DNA reads TGTGCCTCCGCCGACAGGGGTGATCAGCCCCAGCATTTT.

This sequence joins TRBV10-3 and TRBJ2-1; TRBD1 might be the D (5 bases). Germline loops: CDR1 ENHRY, CDR2 SYGVKD. CDR3 length: 15 amino acids. V was cut by 8 bases and J by 5 bases, with 19 bases left in between. The CDR3 nucleotides read TGTGCCATCTCCCCAGCCAGGGTAGTCCACAATGAGCAGTTCTTC. Translated, it gives CAISPARVVHNEQFF.

This clone was seen more than once but under ten times. The V and J genes are TRBV27 and TRBJ2-2; 10 bases match TRBD1. The CDR3 totals 16 residues. CDR1 MNHEY and CDR2 SMNVEV come from the germline V gene (reference sequence). Losses at the gene ends were 1 base for V and 3 bases for J; bases not matched to a gene: 2. The chain's CDR3 is CASSLYGTGDTGELFF. CDR3 nucleotide sequence: TGTGCCAGCAGTTTATATGGGACAGGGGACACCGGGGAGCTGTTTTTT.

This clone was observed a few times. The chain carries TRBV7-2 and TRBJ2-5; D remains unclear. V was pared by 2 bases and J by 0 bases, with 16 bases between. The CDR3 covers 17 residues. Germline V lookup: CDR1 SGHTA, CDR2 FQGNSA. CDR3 residues: CASSLLGLTIHQETQYF. In DNA, the CDR3 is TGTGCCAGCAGCTTACTAGGCCTTACTATACACCAAGAGACCCAGTACTTC.

This clone was seen once. At the DNA level, this CDR3 is encoded by other sequences in the same sample as well. The V gene is TRBV7-2, the J gene TRBJ2-5; tentatively, D is TRBD1 (5 bases). The CDR3 is 13 amino acids. CDR1 is SGHTA and CDR2 is FQGNSA in the germline V gene. V gave up 5 bases and J gave up 5 bases, with 12 bases separating them. CDR3 DNA: TGTGCCAGCAGCCTAGGCCCAGGGGAGACCCAGTACTTC. It yields the protein CASSLGPGETQYF. The full variable domain, with the rest looked up from reference TRBV7-2 and TRBJ2-5, is GAGVSQSPSNKVTEKGKDVELRCDPISGHTALYWYRQSLGQGLEFLIYFQGNSAPDKSGLPSDRFSAERTGGSVSTLTIQRTQQEDSAVYLCASSLGPGETQYFGPGTRLLVL.

The gene calls are TRBV18 and TRBJ1-1; 7 nucleotides match TRBD1. This CDR3 contains 13 residues. CDR1 and CDR2 (germline): KGHSH, LQKENI. The V and J ends lost 6 bases and 3 bases, in that order; junction bases with no gene match: 4. The CDR3 reads CASSWTGDTEAFF. The CDR3 region has the DNA TGTGCCAGCTCGTGGACAGGAGACACTGAAGCTTTCTTT.

The genes are TRBV9 and TRBJ1-6; D remains ambiguous. Trimming took 4 bases from V and 7 from J, leaving 9 bases between them. This CDR3 is 13 amino acids long. Germline CDR1 is SGDLS and CDR2 is YYNGEE. CDR3 loop: CASSLEANSPLHF. The CDR3 region has the DNA TGTGCCAGCAGCCTTGAAGCCAATTCACCCCTCCACTTT.

Only a few counts were recorded for this clone. The CDR3 nucleotides are TGTGCCAGCAGCTTAGGGAGGGACACTGACTCCTACGAGCAGTACTTC. Amino acids: CASSLGRDTDSYEQYF. The chain uses TRBV7-2 and TRBJ2-7; D is tentatively TRBD1 or TRBD2 (6 bases each). The length of the CDR3 is 16 residues. The germline V gene has CDR1 SGHTA and CDR2 FQGNSA. V was trimmed by 1 base and J by 0 bases, leaving 13 bases between them.

The chain recombines TRBV5-4 with TRBJ1-2; possible D gene TRBD1, 6 bases. Germline V lookup: CDR1 SGHNT, CDR2 YYREEE (reference sequence). V shed 1 base and J shed 2 bases, with 12 bases lying between them. This CDR3 comprises 15 residues. CDR3 loop: CASSLQGPSNYGYTF. The CDR3, as DNA: TGTGCCAGCAGCTTGCAGGGGCCAAGCAACTATGGCTACACCTTC. Complete variable domain (other parts from reference TRBV5-4 and TRBJ1-2): ETGVTQSPTHLIKTRGQQVTLRCSSQSGHNTVSWYQQALGQGPQFIFQYYREEENGRGNFPPRFSGLQFPNYSSELNVNALELDDSALYLCASSLQGPSNYGYTFGSGTRLTVV.

This clone was seen a handful of times. V is TRBV28 and J is TRBJ2-5; 12 bases are shared with TRBD2. Trimming cost V 6 bases and J 7 bases; bases outside gene matches: 15. This CDR3 has 17 residues. The germline V gene has CDR1 MDHEN and CDR2 SYDVKM. CDR3 sequence reads: CASRQRSLAGGPWTQYF. CDR3 nucleotide sequence: TGTGCCAGCAGGCAAAGAAGTCTAGCGGGGGGGCCCTGGACCCAGTACTTC.

This clone appeared once. The V gene is TRBV13, the J gene TRBJ2-3, with unresolved D. CDR1 is PRHDT and CDR2 is FYEKMQ in the germline V gene (reference sequence). The V and J ends lost 0 bases and 0 bases respectively, with 10 bases between them. There are 16 residues in the CDR3. The CDR3 bases are TGTGCCAGCAGCTTAGGTTCTGTCTCTAGCACAGATACGCAGTATTTT. It yields the protein CASSLGSVSSTDTQYF. Full variable domain (missing parts from reference TRBV13 and TRBJ2-3): AAGVIQSPRHLIKEKRETATLKCYPIPRHDTVYWYQQGPGQDPQFLISFYEKMQSDKGSIPDRFSAQQFSDYHSELNMSSLELGDSALYFCASSLGSVSSTDTQYFGPGTRLTVL.

The chain joins TRBV7-8 to TRBJ2-5; 7 bases line up with TRBD1. This CDR3 comprises 16 residues. Trimming cost V 5 bases and J 5 bases; bases outside gene matches: 14. The germline gives CDR1 SGHVS, CDR2 FQNEAQ. The CDR3: CASSTPLHRGLETQYF. Written as DNA, the CDR3 is TGTGCCAGCAGCACGCCGCTACACAGGGGATTGGAGACCCAGTACTTC. Drawing the rest from reference TRBV7-8 and TRBJ2-5, the complete variable domain is GAGVSQSPRYKVAKRGQDVALRCDPISGHVSLFWYQQALGQGPEFLTYFQNEAQLDKSGLPSDRFFAERPEGSVSTLKIQRTQQEDSAVYLCASSTPLHRGLETQYFGPGTRLLVL.

The CDR3 nucleotides are TGCGCCAGCAGCCAAGACCTAACAGGGCTTTATGGCTACACCTTC. This encodes CASSQDLTGLYGYTF. V usage is TRBV4-1 and J usage is TRBJ1-2; D is perhaps TRBD1 (6 bases). V lost 0 bases and J 5 bases, leaving 13 bases between the germline ends. The CDR3 is 15 amino acids. Germline lookup yields CDR1 MGHRA and CDR2 YSYEKL.

This CDR3 is CASQQDLNSYEQYF. The CDR3 nucleotides are TGTGCCTCCCAACAGGATTTAAACTCCTACGAGCAGTACTTC. The chain has TRBV10-3 and TRBJ2-7; perhaps TRBD1 as D (5 bases). Germline V CDR1 and CDR2: ENHRY, SYGVKD. This CDR3 region has 14 residues. Trimming took 11 bases from V and 0 from J, leaving 17 bases between them.

The genes are TRBV7-8 and TRBJ1-4; D uncertain. The CDR3 loop spans 12 amino acids. Trimming took 6 bases from V and 5 from J, leaving 7 bases between them. CDR1 is SGHVS and CDR2 is FQNEAQ in the germline V gene. The CDR3 here is CASRRPNEKLFF. DNA of the CDR3: TGTGCCAGCAGACGTCCCAATGAAAAACTGTTTTTT.

V and J are TRBV11-2 and TRBJ2-7, with D perhaps being TRBD1 or TRBD2 (5 bases each). The CDR3 spans 12 residues. The V end lost 3 bases, the J end lost 6 bases, and 9 bases lay between the germline ends. Germline CDR1 reads SGHAT; CDR2 reads FQNNGV. The CDR3 protein is CASSFGTPEQYF. In DNA, the CDR3 is TGTGCCAGCAGCTTCGGGACGCCCGAGCAGTACTTC.

This clone was found once. The V call is TRBV30, the J call TRBJ1-6; unclear D gene. This CDR3 has 17 amino acids. CDR1 is GTSNPN, CDR2 SVGIG, per germline (reference sequence). The V and J ends lost 0 bases and 0 bases respectively, with 12 bases between them. The CDR3 reads CAWSVDTSSSYNSPLHF. The CDR3 DNA sequence: TGTGCCTGGAGTGTAGACACGAGCAGCTCCTATAATTCACCCCTCCACTTT.

The rearrangement uses TRBV5-4 and TRBJ2-7, with unresolved D. The V and J ends lost 4 bases and 1 base respectively, with 6 bases between them. Germline V gene lookup returns CDR1 SGHNT and CDR2 YYREEE (reference sequence). The CDR3 extends over 12 amino acids. The CDR3: CASSGDSYEQYF. DNA for the CDR3: TGTGCCAGCAGCGGCGATTCCTACGAGCAGTACTTC.

The sample holds a few counts of this clone. This rearrangement joins TRBV25-1 to TRBJ2-5; D gene ambiguous. Trimming cost V 6 bases and J 5 bases, with 13 bases left between them. Germline values: CDR1 MGHDK, CDR2 SYGVNS. This CDR3 has 13 amino acids. In DNA, the CDR3 is TGTGCCAGCAGAATGACTGGACGGGAGACCCAGTACTTC. Its translation: CASRMTGRETQYF. Filled out from reference TRBV25-1 and TRBJ2-5, the complete variable domain reads EADIYQTPRYLVIGTGKKITLECSQTMGHDKMYWYQQDPGMELHLIHYSYGVNSTEKGDLSSESTVSRIRTEHFPLTLESARPSHTSQYLCASRMTGRETQYFGPGTRLLVL.

This clone appeared a few times. This rearrangement joins TRBV2 to TRBJ1-5, with D possibly matching TRBD1 (5 bases). The V gene's germline CDR1 is SNHLY and CDR2 FYNNEI. With 8 bases removed from V and 0 bases from J, the gap between germline ends came to 11 bases. There are 14 residues in the CDR3. Written as DNA, the CDR3 is TGTGCCAGCCGAGGGGCGTATAGCAATCAGCCCCAGCATTTT. This sequence encodes CASRGAYSNQPQHF.

Turning to this clone: The sample contains more than one DNA sequence encoding this CDR3. The chain links TRBV19 to TRBJ2-7; D is perhaps TRBD1 (6 bases). Per the germline V gene, CDR1 is LNHDA and CDR2 is SQIVND (reference sequence). The length of the CDR3 is 12 residues. The V and J ends lost 6 bases and 3 bases respectively, with 9 bases between them. The CDR3 sequence is CASSPDSYEQYF. DNA of the CDR3: TGTGCCAGTAGCCCGGACAGCTACGAGCAGTACTTC.